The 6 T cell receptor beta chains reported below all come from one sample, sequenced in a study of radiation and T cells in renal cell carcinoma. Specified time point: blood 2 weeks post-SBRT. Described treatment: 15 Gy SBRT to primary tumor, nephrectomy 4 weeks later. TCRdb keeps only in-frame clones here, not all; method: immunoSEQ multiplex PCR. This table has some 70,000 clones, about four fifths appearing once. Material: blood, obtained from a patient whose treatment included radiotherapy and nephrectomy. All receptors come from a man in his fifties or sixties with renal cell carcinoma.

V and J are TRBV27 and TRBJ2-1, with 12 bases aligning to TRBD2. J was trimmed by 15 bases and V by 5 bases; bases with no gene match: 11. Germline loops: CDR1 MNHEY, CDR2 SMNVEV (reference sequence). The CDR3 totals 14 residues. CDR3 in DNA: TGTGCCAGCAGTCCAGGACTAGCGGGGTGGGTGTGGTTCTTC. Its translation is CASSPGLAGWVWFF.

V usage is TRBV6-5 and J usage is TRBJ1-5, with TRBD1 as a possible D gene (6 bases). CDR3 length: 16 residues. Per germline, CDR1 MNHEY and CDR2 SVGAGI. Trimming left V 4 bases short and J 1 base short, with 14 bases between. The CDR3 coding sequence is TGTGCCAGCAGTTCTTACCCCGGACAGAGCAATCAGCCCCAGCATTTT. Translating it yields CASSSYPGQSNQPQHF.

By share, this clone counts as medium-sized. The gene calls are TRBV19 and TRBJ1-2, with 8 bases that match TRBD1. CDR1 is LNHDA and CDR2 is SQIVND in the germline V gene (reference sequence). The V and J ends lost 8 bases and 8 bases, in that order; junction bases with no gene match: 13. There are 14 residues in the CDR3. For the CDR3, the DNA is TGTGCCAGTTCCTCCGGGACAGGAAACGGCGGCTACACCTTC. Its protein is CASSSGTGNGGYTF.

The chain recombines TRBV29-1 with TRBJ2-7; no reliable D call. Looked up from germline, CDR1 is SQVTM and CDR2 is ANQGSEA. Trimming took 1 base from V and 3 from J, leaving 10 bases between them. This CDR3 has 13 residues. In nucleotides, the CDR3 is TGCAGCGTTGAAGGGGCAGGTGGCTACGAGCAGTACTTC. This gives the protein CSVEGAGGYEQYF.

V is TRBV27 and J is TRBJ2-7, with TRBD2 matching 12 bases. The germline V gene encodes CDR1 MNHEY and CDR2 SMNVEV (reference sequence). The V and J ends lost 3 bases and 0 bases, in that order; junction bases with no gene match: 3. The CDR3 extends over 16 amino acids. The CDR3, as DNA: TGTGCCAGCAGTTTTCTAGCGGGAGGGCCCTCCTACGAGCAGTACTTC. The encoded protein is CASSFLAGGPSYEQYF.

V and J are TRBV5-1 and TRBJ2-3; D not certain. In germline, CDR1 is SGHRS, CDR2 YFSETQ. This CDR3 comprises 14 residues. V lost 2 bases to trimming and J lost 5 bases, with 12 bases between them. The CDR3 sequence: CASSFSAIGDTQYF. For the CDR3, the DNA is TGCGCCAGCAGCTTTTCGGCCATTGGAGATACGCAGTATTTT.